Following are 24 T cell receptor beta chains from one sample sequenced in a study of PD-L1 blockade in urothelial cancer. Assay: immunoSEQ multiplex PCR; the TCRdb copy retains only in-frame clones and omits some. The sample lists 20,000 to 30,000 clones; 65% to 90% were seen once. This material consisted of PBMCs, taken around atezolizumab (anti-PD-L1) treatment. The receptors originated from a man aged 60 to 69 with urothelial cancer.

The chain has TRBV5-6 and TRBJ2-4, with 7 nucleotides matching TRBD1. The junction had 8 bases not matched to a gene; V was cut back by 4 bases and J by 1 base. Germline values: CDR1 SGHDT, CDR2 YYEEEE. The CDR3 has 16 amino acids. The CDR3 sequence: CASSPDRAWAKNIQYF. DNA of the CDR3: TGTGCCAGCAGCCCAGACAGGGCTTGGGCCAAAAACATTCAGTACTTC.

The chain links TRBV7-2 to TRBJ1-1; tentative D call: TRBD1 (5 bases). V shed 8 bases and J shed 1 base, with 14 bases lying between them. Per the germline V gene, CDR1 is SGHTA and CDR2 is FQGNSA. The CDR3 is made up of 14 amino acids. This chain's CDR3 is CASAGRFTNTEAFF. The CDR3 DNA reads TGTGCCAGCGCAGGGCGGTTTACGAACACTGAAGCTTTCTTT. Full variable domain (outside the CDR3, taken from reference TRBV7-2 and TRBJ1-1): GAGVSQSPSNKVTEKGKDVELRCDPISGHTALYWYRQSLGQGLEFLIYFQGNSAPDKSGLPSDRFSAERTGGSVSTLTIQRTQQEDSAVYLCASAGRFTNTEAFFGQGTRLTVV.

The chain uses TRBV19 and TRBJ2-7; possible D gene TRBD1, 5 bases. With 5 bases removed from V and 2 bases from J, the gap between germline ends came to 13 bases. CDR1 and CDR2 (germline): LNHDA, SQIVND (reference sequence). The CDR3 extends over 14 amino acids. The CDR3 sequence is CASSVGTGTYEQYF. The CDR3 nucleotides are TGTGCCAGTAGTGTAGGAACAGGTACCTACGAGCAGTACTTC.

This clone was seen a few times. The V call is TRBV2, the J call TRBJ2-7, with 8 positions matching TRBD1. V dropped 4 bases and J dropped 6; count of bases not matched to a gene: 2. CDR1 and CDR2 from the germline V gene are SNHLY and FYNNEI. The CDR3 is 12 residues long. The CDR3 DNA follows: TGTGCCAGCAGTGGCGGGACAGGCGAGCAGTACTTC. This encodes CASSGGTGEQYF.

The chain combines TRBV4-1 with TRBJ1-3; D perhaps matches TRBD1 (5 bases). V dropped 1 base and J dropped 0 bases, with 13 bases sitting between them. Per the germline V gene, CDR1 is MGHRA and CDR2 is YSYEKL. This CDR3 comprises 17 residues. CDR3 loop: CASSQAPTVSSGNTIYF. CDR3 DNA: TGCGCCAGCAGCCAAGCGCCGACAGTTAGCTCTGGAAACACCATATATTTT.

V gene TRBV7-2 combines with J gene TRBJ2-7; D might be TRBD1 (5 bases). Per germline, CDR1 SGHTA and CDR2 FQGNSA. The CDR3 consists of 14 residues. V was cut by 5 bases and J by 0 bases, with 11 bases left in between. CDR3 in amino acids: CASSVTGTSYEQYF. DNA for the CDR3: TGTGCCAGCAGCGTAACAGGCACCTCCTACGAGCAGTACTTC.

The DNA for the CDR3 is TGTGCCTGGAGTGACGAAGGGACGGGGAGGAGAGATACGCAGTATTTT. Translating it yields CAWSDEGTGRRDTQYF. The J gene is TRBJ2-3, the V gene TRBV30, with a weak D call TRBD2 (6 bases). The CDR3 consists of 16 residues. Germline V lookup: CDR1 GTSNPN, CDR2 SVGIG (reference sequence). Deletions cut 1 base from V and 5 bases from J, with 19 bases between.

CDR3 in DNA: TGCGCCAGCAGCACCGGCGACCCGGGGAACACCATATATTTT. Protein sequence: CASSTGDPGNTIYF. The genes are TRBV5-1 and TRBJ1-3, with no clear D. Trimming cost V 4 bases and J 7 bases, with 15 bases left between them. Per the germline V gene, CDR1 is SGHRS and CDR2 is YFSETQ. The length of the CDR3 is 14 residues.

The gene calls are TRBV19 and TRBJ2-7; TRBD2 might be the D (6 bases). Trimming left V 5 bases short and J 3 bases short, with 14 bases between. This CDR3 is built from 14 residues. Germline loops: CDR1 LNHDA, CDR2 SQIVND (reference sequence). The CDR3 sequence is CASSPPGSRYEQYF. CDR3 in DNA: TGTGCCAGTAGTCCTCCCGGGAGTCGCTACGAGCAGTACTTC.

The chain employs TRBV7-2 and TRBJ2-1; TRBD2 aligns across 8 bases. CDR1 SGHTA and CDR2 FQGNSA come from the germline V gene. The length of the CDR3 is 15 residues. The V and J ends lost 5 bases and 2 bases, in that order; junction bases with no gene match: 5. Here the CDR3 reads CASSKAGEPYNEQFF. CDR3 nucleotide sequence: TGTGCCAGCAGCAAAGCGGGGGAGCCCTACAATGAGCAGTTCTTC. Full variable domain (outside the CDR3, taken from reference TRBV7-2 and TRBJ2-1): GAGVSQSPSNKVTEKGKDVELRCDPISGHTALYWYRQSLGQGLEFLIYFQGNSAPDKSGLPSDRFSAERTGGSVSTLTIQRTQQEDSAVYLCASSKAGEPYNEQFFGPGTRLTVL.

DNA for the CDR3: TGTGCCAGCAGTATAAGCGGTGTAGAAAAACTGTTTTTT. It translates to CASSISGVEKLFF. V is TRBV6-1 and J is TRBJ1-4; D not resolved. CDR3 length: 13 residues. The germline V and J ends were trimmed by 5 bases and 8 bases, with 12 bases remaining between them. CDR1 and CDR2 (germline): MNHNS, SASEGT.

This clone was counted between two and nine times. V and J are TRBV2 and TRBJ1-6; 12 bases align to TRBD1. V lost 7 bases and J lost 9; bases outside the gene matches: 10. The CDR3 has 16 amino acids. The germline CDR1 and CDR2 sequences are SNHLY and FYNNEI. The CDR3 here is CASNAQGQGAGSPLHF. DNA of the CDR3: TGTGCCAGCAATGCTCAGGGACAGGGGGCAGGTTCACCCCTCCACTTT.

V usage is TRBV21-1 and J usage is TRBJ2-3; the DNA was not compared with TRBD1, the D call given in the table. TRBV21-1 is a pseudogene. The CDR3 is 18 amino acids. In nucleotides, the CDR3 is TGTGCCAGCAGCAAAGCCCACAGGGGGACGTTGCGCACAGATACGCAGTATTTT. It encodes CASSKAHRGTLRTDTQYF.

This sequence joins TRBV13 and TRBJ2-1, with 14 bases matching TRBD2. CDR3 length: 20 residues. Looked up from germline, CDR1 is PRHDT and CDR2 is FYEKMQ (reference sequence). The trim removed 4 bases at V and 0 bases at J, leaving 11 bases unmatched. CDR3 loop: CASSYLRRTSGRTSYNEQFF. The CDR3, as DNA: TGTGCCAGCAGCTACCTCCGGAGGACTAGCGGGAGGACCTCCTACAATGAGCAGTTCTTC.

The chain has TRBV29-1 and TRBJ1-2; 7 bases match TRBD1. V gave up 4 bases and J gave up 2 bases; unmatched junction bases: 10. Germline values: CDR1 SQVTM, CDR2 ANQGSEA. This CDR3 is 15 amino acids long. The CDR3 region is CSVGGVGQRNYGYTF. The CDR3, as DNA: TGCAGCGTTGGAGGGGTGGGACAGAGGAACTATGGCTACACCTTC.

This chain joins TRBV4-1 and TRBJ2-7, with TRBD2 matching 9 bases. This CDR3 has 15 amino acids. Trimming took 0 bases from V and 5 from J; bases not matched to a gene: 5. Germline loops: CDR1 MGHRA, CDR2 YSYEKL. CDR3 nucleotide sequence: TGCGCCAGCAGCCAAGAAGGCGGGAGGGTCCACGAGCAGTACTTC. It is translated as CASSQEGGRVHEQYF.

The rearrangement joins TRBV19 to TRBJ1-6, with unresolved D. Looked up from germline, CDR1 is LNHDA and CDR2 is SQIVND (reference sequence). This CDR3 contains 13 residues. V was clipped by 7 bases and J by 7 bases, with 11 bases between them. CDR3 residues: CASKWAPNSPLHF. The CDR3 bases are TGTGCCAGTAAGTGGGCGCCCAATTCACCCCTCCACTTT. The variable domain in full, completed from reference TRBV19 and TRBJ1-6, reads DGGITQSPKYLFRKEGQNVTLSCEQNLNHDAMYWYRQDPGQGLRLIYYSQIVNDFQKGDIAEGYSVSREKKESFPLTVTSAQKNPTAFYLCASKWAPNSPLHFGNGTRLTVT.

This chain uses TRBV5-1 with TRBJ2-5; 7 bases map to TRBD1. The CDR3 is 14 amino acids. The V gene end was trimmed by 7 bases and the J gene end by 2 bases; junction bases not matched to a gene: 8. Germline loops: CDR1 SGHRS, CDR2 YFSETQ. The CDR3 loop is CASYRPGQQETQYF. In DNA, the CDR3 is TGCGCCAGCTACCGGCCGGGACAGCAAGAGACCCAGTACTTC.

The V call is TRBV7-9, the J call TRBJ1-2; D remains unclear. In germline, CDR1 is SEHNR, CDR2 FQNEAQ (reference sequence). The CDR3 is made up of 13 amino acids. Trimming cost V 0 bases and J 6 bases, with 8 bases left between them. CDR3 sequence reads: CASSLASTHGYTF. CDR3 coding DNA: TGTGCCAGCAGCTTAGCCTCTACTCATGGCTACACCTTC.

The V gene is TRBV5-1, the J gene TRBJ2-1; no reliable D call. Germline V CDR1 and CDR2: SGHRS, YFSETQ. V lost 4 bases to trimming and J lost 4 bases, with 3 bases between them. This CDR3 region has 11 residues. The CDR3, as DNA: TGCGCCAGCAGCCTGTACAATGAGCAGTTCTTC. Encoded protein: CASSLYNEQFF.

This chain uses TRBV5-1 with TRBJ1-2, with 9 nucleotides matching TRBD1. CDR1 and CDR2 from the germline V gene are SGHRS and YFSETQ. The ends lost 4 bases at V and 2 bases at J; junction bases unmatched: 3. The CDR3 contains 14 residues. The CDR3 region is CASSPDRGNYGYTF. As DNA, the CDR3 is TGCGCCAGCAGCCCCGACAGGGGGAACTATGGCTACACCTTC.

The DNA of the CDR3 is TGTGCCAGCTCACCCCGAGGGGGCGACAGGAGCAATCAGCCCCAGCATTTT. Translated: CASSPRGGDRSNQPQHF. The chain links TRBV18 to TRBJ1-5, with 7 nucleotides matching TRBD1. The germline V gene encodes CDR1 KGHSH and CDR2 LQKENI. This CDR3 is 17 amino acids long. V was clipped by 3 bases and J by 1 base; unmatched bases: 9.

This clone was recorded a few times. CDR3 sequence (DNA): TGTGCCAGCAGTTATCCCCGAGGGGGAGAAAATTCACCCCTCCACTTT. This translates into CASSYPRGGENSPLHF. The chain couples TRBV6-5 to TRBJ1-6; possibly TRBD1 for D (6 bases). Trimming stripped 3 bases from V and 7 bases from J, with 16 bases between. The CDR3 is 16 residues long. Per the germline V gene, CDR1 is MNHEY and CDR2 is SVGAGI.

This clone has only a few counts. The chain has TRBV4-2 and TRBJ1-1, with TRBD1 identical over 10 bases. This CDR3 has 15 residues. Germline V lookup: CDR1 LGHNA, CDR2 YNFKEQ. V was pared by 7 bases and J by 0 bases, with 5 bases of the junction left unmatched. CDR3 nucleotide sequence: TGTGCCAGCACCCGACAGGGGGCCTTGAACACTGAAGCTTTCTTT. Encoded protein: CASTRQGALNTEAFF.